The clone carrying this TCR beta chain showed up just a few times. The data are from a study of shared clonotypes between healthy human individuals. DNA at 150 to 250 ng, about 30,000 T cell genomes, went into sorted-subset replicate PCRs. TCRdb keeps only in-frame clones here, not all; method: immunoSEQ multiplex PCR. There are some 980,000 clones in the sample; over 75% occur only once, and over 1.3% lies in the top ten. Germline CDR1 and CDR2: GTSNPN and SVGIG (reference sequence). The ends lost 0 bases at V and 8 bases at J; junction bases unmatched: 7. The CDR3 sequence is 15 residues long. Sequenced: memory CD4+ T cells sorted from blood. Subset specified: CD45RA-negative fraction. The TCR originated in a man younger than 35 in good health. V is TRBV30 and J is TRBJ1-2; 12 bases map to TRBD1. The CDR3 protein is CAWSVGGTGGGGYTF. DNA for the CDR3: TGTGCCTGGAGTGTTGGAGGGACAGGGGGCGGAGGCTACACCTTC.